These 20 T cell receptor beta chains were sequenced from one sample in a study of shared clonotypes between healthy human individuals. Profiled with immunoSEQ multiplex PCR; TCRdb holds only in-frame clones, not every one. The sample holds 2,100,000 or so clones, nearly 97% seen once. Sequencing was carried out using naive CD4+ T cells sorted from blood. Subset specified: CD45RA+ positively selected. The receptors stem from a young man in good health.

V is TRBV7-2 and J is TRBJ2-5; the D gene is possibly TRBD2 (5 bases). The germline CDR1 and CDR2 sequences are SGHTA and FQGNSA. Trimming took 4 bases from V and 4 from J, leaving 16 bases between them. This CDR3 contains 15 residues. CDR3 sequence reads: CASSWRHGGGETQYF. CDR3 bases: TGTGCCAGCAGCTGGAGACACGGAGGAGGAGAGACCCAGTACTTC.

The CDR3: CASRWTNYGYTF. The CDR3 DNA is TGTGCCAGCCGCTGGACTAACTATGGCTACACCTTC. V and J are TRBV28 and TRBJ1-2; unclear D gene. The V gene's germline CDR1 is MDHEN and CDR2 SYDVKM. V dropped 8 bases and J dropped 0 bases, with 7 bases sitting between them. The CDR3 contains 12 residues.

V is TRBV28 and J is TRBJ1-2; D is uncertain. V lost 6 bases and J lost 2, with 10 bases in between. Germline assignment: CDR1 MDHEN and CDR2 SYDVKM. The CDR3 spans 13 residues. In DNA form, the CDR3 reads TGTGCCAGCAGCGAGCGAAGGAACTATGGCTACACCTTC. It translates to CASSERRNYGYTF.

The CDR3 sequence is CASSIVTGEHGKNIQYF. CDR3 sequence (DNA): TGTGCCAGTAGTATAGTGACAGGGGAACATGGCAAAAACATTCAGTACTTC. The chain recombines TRBV19 with TRBJ2-4; TRBD1 agrees at 8 bases. CDR1 is LNHDA and CDR2 is SQIVND in the germline V gene (reference sequence). CDR3 length: 17 amino acids. With V trimmed by 1 base and J by 3 bases, 8 bases remained unmatched.

The chain joins TRBV18 to TRBJ2-3, with 11 bases fitting TRBD2. CDR3 length equals 17 residues. Germline assignment: CDR1 KGHSH and CDR2 LQKENI. Trimming at V came to 3 bases and at J to 2 bases, leaving 7 bases not matched to a gene. CDR3 residues: CASSPTSGGIHTDTQYF. The CDR3 region has the DNA TGTGCCAGCTCACCCACTAGCGGGGGCATTCACACAGATACGCAGTATTTT.

The gene calls are TRBV30 and TRBJ2-4; D might be TRBD2 (6 bases). V was pared by 7 bases and J by 0 bases, with 10 bases between. CDR1 and CDR2 (germline): GTSNPN, SVGIG (reference sequence). This CDR3 comprises 13 residues. This CDR3 reads CASTGLAKNIQYF. In DNA form, the CDR3 reads TGTGCCTCCACGGGACTAGCCAAAAACATTCAGTACTTC.

The V call is TRBV7-2, the J call TRBJ1-2; 9 nucleotides match TRBD1. Losses at the gene ends were 1 base for V and 8 bases for J; bases not matched to a gene: 8. Per germline, CDR1 SGHTA and CDR2 FQGNSA. The CDR3 is made up of 15 amino acids. The CDR3 coding sequence is TGTGCCAGCAGCTTAGAGGGACAGGGTTCGGGCGGCTACACCTTC. Its translation: CASSLEGQGSGGYTF.

The rearrangement joins TRBV19 to TRBJ2-5, with TRBD1 identical over 7 bases. Germline values: CDR1 LNHDA, CDR2 SQIVND (reference sequence). Trimming at V came to 6 bases and at J to 4 bases, leaving 11 bases not matched to a gene. This CDR3 comprises 15 residues. The CDR3 here is CASSPQRAGGETQYF. In nucleotides, the CDR3 is TGTGCCAGTAGCCCTCAGAGGGCAGGGGGAGAGACCCAGTACTTC.

The gene calls are TRBV5-4 and TRBJ1-1; a possible D gene is TRBD1 (6 bases). This CDR3 spans 12 amino acids. Germline CDR1 and CDR2: SGHNT and YYREEE (reference sequence). Trimming shortened V by 2 bases and J by 10 bases, and 12 bases separated the two germline ends. The chain's CDR3 is CASSLGGRGAFF. CDR3 DNA sequence: TGTGCCAGCAGCTTAGGGGGGCGAGGAGCTTTCTTT. Supplemented by reference TRBV5-4 and TRBJ1-1, the full variable domain reads ETGVTQSPTHLIKTRGQQVTLRCSSQSGHNTVSWYQQALGQGPQFIFQYYREEENGRGNFPPRFSGLQFPNYSSELNVNALELDDSALYLCASSLGGRGAFFGQGTRLTVV.

The CDR3 is CASSSPEGFGANEKLFF. CDR3 nucleotides: TGTGCCAGCAGCTCCCCCGAGGGTTTCGGAGCTAATGAAAAACTGTTTTTT. V and J are TRBV7-9 and TRBJ1-4; D remains unclear. There are 17 residues in the CDR3. In germline, CDR1 is SEHNR, CDR2 FQNEAQ (reference sequence). V shed 4 bases and J shed 3 bases, with 18 bases lying between them.

The gene calls are TRBV5-6 and TRBJ1-5; perhaps TRBD1 as D (5 bases). This CDR3 is built from 15 residues. V was trimmed by 1 base and J by 7 bases, leaving 15 bases between them. The germline V gene has CDR1 SGHDT and CDR2 YYEEEE. Here the CDR3 DNA reads TGTGCCAGCAGCTTGAGAGGGGCGCGGACGCAGCCCCAGCATTTT. Protein product: CASSLRGARTQPQHF.

Concerning this clone: Other DNA sequences in this sample translate to the same CDR3. The gene calls are TRBV30 and TRBJ2-5; possibly TRBD2 for D (5 bases). The CDR3 has 14 residues. V dropped 0 bases and J dropped 1 base, with 9 bases sitting between them. CDR1 and CDR2 from the germline V gene are GTSNPN and SVGIG (reference sequence). The CDR3 sequence: CAWSVGGSQETQYF. CDR3 DNA sequence: TGTGCCTGGAGTGTAGGAGGTTCCCAAGAGACCCAGTACTTC.

This clone was counted between two and nine times. The rearrangement uses TRBV7-2 and TRBJ2-2; D uncertain. CDR1 and CDR2 (germline): SGHTA, FQGNSA. The ends were cut back, 1 base at V and 6 bases at J, with 6 bases in the middle. The CDR3 runs to 13 residues. CDR3 loop: CASSLDTAGELFF. DNA for the CDR3: TGTGCCAGCAGCTTAGACACGGCCGGGGAGCTGTTTTTT.

This chain joins TRBV27 and TRBJ1-1; D may be TRBD1 (5 bases). V gave up 5 bases and J gave up 1 base, with 14 bases separating them. The CDR3 contains 15 residues. Germline V gene data show CDR1 as MNHEY and CDR2 as SMNVEV (reference sequence). CDR3: CASSPTGRKNTEAFF. CDR3 nucleotides: TGTGCCAGCAGTCCGACGGGACGTAAGAACACTGAAGCTTTCTTT.

The chain couples TRBV10-2 to TRBJ2-7; D ambiguous. The CDR3 is 15 amino acids. Trimming stripped 3 bases from V and 0 bases from J, with 12 bases between. CDR1 is WSHSY, CDR2 SAAADI, per germline. Here the CDR3 DNA reads TGCGCCAGCAGTGATACCCGGCGAAGCTCCTACGAGCAGTACTTC. It translates to CASSDTRRSSYEQYF.

This clone has a single count. V usage is TRBV11-3 and J usage is TRBJ2-5; TRBD1 matches 8 bases. This CDR3 comprises 13 residues. The V gene's germline CDR1 is SGHNT and CDR2 YENEEA. Trimming took 8 bases from V and 4 from J; bases not matched to a gene: 6. CDR3 residues: CASSQGDPETQYF. Here the CDR3 DNA reads TGTGCCAGCTCACAGGGGGACCCAGAGACCCAGTACTTC.

V usage is TRBV15 and J usage is TRBJ2-2; 7 bases agree with TRBD2. This CDR3 is built from 13 residues. V lost 9 bases to trimming and J lost 2 bases; unmatched junction nucleotides: 3. Germline V lookup: CDR1 LNHNV, CDR2 YYDKDF (reference sequence). CDR3 loop: CATGGVNTGELFF. CDR3 nucleotide sequence: TGTGCCACGGGAGGGGTTAACACCGGGGAGCTGTTTTTT.

The V call is TRBV30, the J call TRBJ1-4; tentatively, D is TRBD1 (5 bases). Trimming removed 0 bases at V and 4 bases at J, with 9 bases between. Germline-derived CDR1 and CDR2 are GTSNPN and SVGIG (reference sequence). There are 14 residues in the CDR3. The chain's CDR3 is CAWSVTGINEKLFF. The DNA for the CDR3 is TGTGCCTGGAGTGTAACAGGAATTAATGAAAAACTGTTTTTT.

Worth noting for this clone: Other DNA sequences in the sample encode the same CDR3. The chain has TRBV30 and TRBJ1-6, with 9 bases fitting TRBD1. Germline values: CDR1 GTSNPN, CDR2 SVGIG (reference sequence). This CDR3 region has 12 residues. V gave up 5 bases and J gave up 7 bases; unmatched junction bases: 0. CDR3 in DNA: TGTGCCTGGGGACAGGGGAATTCACCCCTCCACTTT. It encodes CAWGQGNSPLHF.

The genes are TRBV10-3 and TRBJ1-2, with 7 bases that match TRBD1. The CDR3 spans 15 residues. After removal of 3 bases from V and 8 bases from J, the junction contained 12 bases not matched to a gene. Germline V gene lookup returns CDR1 ENHRY and CDR2 SYGVKD. The CDR3 sequence: CAISEMGEGALGYTF. CDR3 sequence (DNA): TGTGCCATCAGTGAAATGGGGGAGGGGGCCCTCGGCTACACCTTC.